This entry lists 27 T cell receptor beta chains sequenced from one sample in a study of regulatory T cells in long-lasting Graves disease listed by TCRdb under 2021. Preparation of the library involved multiplex PCR. Sequencing was performed on an Illumina HiSeq 4000. TCR beta libraries were built with iRepertoire HTBI primers and Arm-PCR amplification of CDR3 regions. TCRdb passed the public sequencing reads through fastp at Q25 and MiXCR, retaining productive beta sequences. CDR3 protein duplicates are merged, each entry listing the most common genes and DNA. This sample comprises about 330,000 distinct CDR3 sequences, 15% to 20% of them detected only once. The top ten constitute roughly 21% of the sample. The sample's time point label, decoded: newly diagnosed GD, antithyroid drugs for less than 3 months. RNA was extracted from PBMCs in TRIzol for both TCR sequencing and RNA sequencing. This same sample was also taken into another study, of T cells in Graves' hyperthyroidism and ophthalmopathy.

The sample was peripheral blood mononuclear cells (PBMCs), taken at new diagnosis, from a patient treated with antithyroid drugs. The receptors come from a woman under 30 with Graves disease. Donor details come from another sample of the same person, matched by shared clones.

In its sample, this clonotype was seen a few times. CDR3 residues: CASSEGTGLYTQYF. The CDR3 nucleotides are TGTGCCAGCAGTGAGGGGACCGGTCTTTATACGCAGTATTTT. The genes are TRBV6-2 or TRBV6-3 and TRBJ2-3; the D gene could be TRBD1 or TRBD2 (5 bases each). CDR3 length: 14 residues. Trimming removed 5 bases from V and 7 bases from J, with 16 bases in between. CDR1 MNHEY and CDR2 SVGEGT come from the germline V gene.

Ten or more counts support this clonotype. V and J are TRBV10-2 and TRBJ2-7, with 9 bases that match TRBD2. This CDR3 is built from 14 residues. CDR1 WSHSY and CDR2 SAAADI come from the germline V gene. The V gene end was trimmed by 7 bases and the J gene end by 4 bases; junction bases not matched to a gene: 8. CDR3 loop: CASMEGLATYEQYF. In DNA, the CDR3 is TGCGCCAGCATGGAAGGACTAGCGACTTACGAGCAGTACTTC.

This clonotype was detected ten times or more. The V gene is TRBV20-1, the J gene TRBJ2-7; D perhaps matches TRBD1 (6 bases). The ends were cut back, 4 bases at V and 7 bases at J, with 17 bases in the middle. The CDR3 consists of 13 residues. CDR1 DFQATT and CDR2 SNEGSKA come from the germline V gene (reference sequence). CDR3 DNA: TGCAGTGCTAACCGGGACACGGCGAGGGAGCAGTACTTC. Encoded protein: CSANRDTAREQYF.

This clonotype showed up many times. This sequence joins TRBV20-1 and TRBJ1-5, with D possibly matching TRBD1 (6 bases). The V and J ends lost 1 base and 5 bases respectively, with 15 bases between them. Germline CDR1 DFQATT, CDR2 SNEGSKA (reference sequence). There are 15 residues in the CDR3. CDR3 amino acids: CSARASTGQDQPQHF. For the CDR3, the DNA is TGCAGTGCTAGAGCCAGTACAGGGCAGGATCAGCCCCAGCATTTT.

This clonotype was found many times. The chain joins TRBV27 to TRBJ2-2; D unclear. The CDR3 loop spans 12 amino acids. V lost 6 bases and J lost 4, with 6 bases in between. CDR1 and CDR2 from the germline V gene are MNHEY and SMNVEV (reference sequence). As DNA, the CDR3 is TGTGCCAGCAGCCTATTCACCGGGGAGCTGTTTTTT. This gives the protein CASSLFTGELFF.

This clonotype was seen repeatedly, ten times or more. V and J are TRBV18 and TRBJ1-1; D not resolved. This CDR3 has 14 residues. V shed 3 bases and J shed 1 base, with 9 bases lying between them. CDR1 is KGHSH, CDR2 LQKENI, per germline. The CDR3 reads CASSPGGQNTEAFF. In nucleotides, the CDR3 is TGTGCCAGCTCACCGGGTGGTCAGAACACTGAAGCTTTCTTT.

Many counts were recorded for this clonotype. The chain combines TRBV28 with TRBJ2-5, with D possibly TRBD2 on 6 matching bases. Germline values: CDR1 MDHEN, CDR2 SYDVKM. This CDR3 spans 12 amino acids. V lost 6 bases and J lost 10, with 15 bases in between. CDR3 bases: TGTGCCAGCAGGGGACCCGCCGGGGGCCAGTACTTC. Its protein is CASRGPAGGQYF.

This clonotype showed up many times. The chain joins TRBV28 to TRBJ2-1, with D perhaps TRBD1 (7 bases). Germline CDR1 MDHEN, CDR2 SYDVKM. Trimming took off 2 bases at V and 9 bases at J, with 17 bases between the two ends. The CDR3 covers 15 residues. The CDR3 sequence is CASSLPGLDRVEQFF. The CDR3 bases are TGTGCCAGCAGTTTACCGGGACTCGACAGGGTTGAGCAGTTCTTC.

This clonotype was counted ten times or more. This chain links TRBV20-1 with TRBJ2-1, with 12 nucleotides matching TRBD2. This CDR3 comprises 15 residues. From germline, CDR1 is DFQATT and CDR2 SNEGSKA (reference sequence). V lost 2 bases and J lost 4; bases outside the gene matches: 3. Written as DNA, the CDR3 is TGCAGTGCTAGATGGACTAGCGGGATGTACAATGAGCAGTTCTTC. Protein: CSARWTSGMYNEQFF.

This clonotype has at least ten counts. V is TRBV28 and J is TRBJ2-3, with D possibly matching TRBD1 (7 bases). CDR1 is MDHEN, CDR2 SYDVKM, per germline. Trimming shortened V by 5 bases and J by 2 bases, and 14 bases separated the two germline ends. The CDR3 has 15 residues. CDR3 residues: CASSRRQGLTDTQYF. The CDR3, as DNA: TGTGCCAGCAGTCGCAGACAGGGACTCACAGATACGCAGTATTTT.

A word on this clonotype: This may arise from a read error, as a much more abundant clone is one base away. The rearrangement joins TRBV13 to TRBJ2-1, with TRBD2 matching 8 bases. In germline, CDR1 is PRHDT, CDR2 FYEKMQ (reference sequence). V lost 2 bases to trimming and J lost 6 bases; unmatched junction nucleotides: 9. The CDR3 runs 16 residues. The CDR3 DNA reads TGTGCCAGCAGCTTAATGGGACTAGTGGATTCCAATGAGCAGTTCTTC. Its translation: CASSLMGLVDSNEQFF.

In its sample, this clonotype was seen many times. The V and J genes are TRBV6-5 and TRBJ2-3, with 9 bases that match TRBD2. This CDR3 region has 17 residues. J gave up 2 bases and V 0 bases, and 6 bases lay outside the gene matches. CDR1 is MNHEY and CDR2 is SVGAGI in the germline V gene. The CDR3 region is CASSYSLSGGTTDTQYF. In DNA, the CDR3 is TGTGCCAGCAGTTACTCGCTTAGCGGGGGTACCACAGATACGCAGTATTTT.

This clonotype was detected a few times. The V and J genes are TRBV6-2 or TRBV6-3 and TRBJ1-5; 7 positions agree with TRBD1. Germline V CDR1 and CDR2: MNHEY, SVGEGT. V was clipped by 6 bases and J by 1 base; unmatched bases: 9. This CDR3 has 16 residues. The CDR3 sequence is CASRVGGGASNQPQHF. The CDR3 DNA follows: TGTGCCAGCAGAGTAGGAGGGGGCGCGAGCAATCAGCCCCAGCATTTT.

This clonotype turned up a few times. Just one base apart from a much larger clone, this may be a read error. The genes are TRBV12-3 or TRBV12-4 and TRBJ1-1; D perhaps matches TRBD1 (5 bases). CDR3 length: 14 residues. Here the CDR3 reads CAGSLAGMNSEAFF. The CDR3 bases are TGTGCCGGCAGTTTAGCAGGGATGAACTCTGAAGCTTTCTTT.

Ten or more counts support this clonotype. The chain is built from TRBV12-3 or TRBV12-4 and TRBJ2-7; 7 bases map to TRBD2. CDR3 length: 14 residues. V shed 3 bases, J shed 4 bases, and the junction held 6 bases outside the gene matches. CDR3: CASSLYGTTYEQYF. For the CDR3, the DNA is TGTGCCAGCAGTTTGTATGGGACTACGTACGAGCAGTACTTC.

This clonotype occurred a few times. The rearrangement uses TRBV20-1 and TRBJ2-1, with TRBD2 matching 13 bases. This CDR3 has 20 amino acids. The germline CDR1 and CDR2 sequences are DFQATT and SNEGSKA (reference sequence). V was pared by 2 bases and J by 0 bases, with 13 bases of the junction left unmatched. For the CDR3, the DNA is TGCAGTGCTAGATTCCTCGGACTAGCGGGAGACTCGGGCTCCTACAATGAGCAGTTCTTC. Protein sequence: CSARFLGLAGDSGSYNEQFF.

Concerning this clonotype: Possible read error: a much larger clone is one base away. The CDR3 spells CASSLCAAGVGLNEQFF. The CDR3 bases are TGTGCCAGCAGCTTATGTGCTGCGGGAGTTGGCTTAAATGAGCAGTTCTTC. The rearrangement uses TRBV11-2 and TRBJ2-5, with TRBD2 matching over 7 bases. The J call may be incorrect, as the DNA end agrees better with TRBJ2-1. The CDR3 has 17 residues. CDR1 and CDR2 (germline): SGHAT, FQNNGV.

The chain couples TRBV6-5 to TRBJ1-1, with 10 bases identical to TRBD1. The V gene end was trimmed by 3 bases and the J gene end by 4 bases; junction bases not matched to a gene: 2. Germline V CDR1 and CDR2: MNHEY, SVGAGI. This CDR3 contains 14 residues. The CDR3 DNA sequence: TGTGCCAGCAGTTATGGGACAGGGGCCACTGAAGCTTTCTTT. Its translation is CASSYGTGATEAFF.

This clonotype was counted ten times or more. This chain connects TRBV13 to TRBJ2-7; D may be TRBD1 or TRBD2 (6 bases each). The CDR3 consists of 13 residues. Germline CDR1 and CDR2: PRHDT and FYEKMQ (reference sequence). Trimming removed 4 bases at V and 2 bases at J, with 9 bases between. DNA of the CDR3: TGTGCCAGCAGCTACGGGGGCGCCTACGAGCAGTACTTC. Residues: CASSYGGAYEQYF.

In this sample, this clonotype turned up many times. V and J are TRBV13 and TRBJ2-7; 7 bases align to TRBD1. The CDR3 sequence is 14 residues long. Germline V CDR1 and CDR2: PRHDT, FYEKMQ (reference sequence). Germline trimming cut 5 bases from V and 2 bases from J; bases unmatched to any gene: 6. This chain's CDR3 is CASSRDSPTYEQYF. The CDR3 DNA sequence: TGTGCCAGCAGCCGGGACAGCCCGACCTACGAGCAGTACTTC. Based on the CDR3 plus reference TRBV13 and TRBJ2-7, the full variable domain is AAGVIQSPRHLIKEKRETATLKCYPIPRHDTVYWYQQGPGQDPQFLISFYEKMQSDKGSIPDRFSAQQFSDYHSELNMSSLELGDSALYFCASSRDSPTYEQYFGPGTRLTVT.

This clonotype came up many times. V is TRBV11-2 and J is TRBJ2-3, with 9 bases matching TRBD2. In germline, CDR1 is SGHAT, CDR2 FQNNGV. The length of the CDR3 is 17 residues. Unmatched junction bases numbered 12, after V lost 4 bases and J lost 4 bases. The CDR3 DNA follows: TGTGCCAGCAGCTCTACCCTTAGACTAGCGGATGCAGATACGCAGTATTTT. This translates into CASSSTLRLADADTQYF.

About this clonotype itself: A much larger clone differs from this one at a single base, so this may be a read error. V is TRBV6-1 and J is TRBJ2-1, with 10 nucleotides matching TRBD2. Trimming cost V 3 bases and J 1 base; bases outside gene matches: 6. CDR1 and CDR2 (germline): MNHNS, SASEGT. There are 17 residues in the CDR3. CDR3 region: CASSEPSGSVSYNEQFF. CDR3 nucleotide sequence: TGTGCCAGCAGTGAGCCTAGCGGGAGTGTATCCTACAATGAGCAGTTCTTC.

This clonotype was found a few times. The chain recombines TRBV15 with TRBJ1-5; no clear D. CDR1 is LNHNV and CDR2 is YYDKDF in the germline V gene (reference sequence). This CDR3 contains 12 residues. The V end was cut by 4 bases, the J end by 6 bases, with 7 bases between. The CDR3 region is CATSKGFQPQHF. CDR3 coding DNA: TGTGCCACCAGCAAAGGGTTTCAGCCCCAGCATTTT.

Comments on this clonotype: Since a much larger clone is just one base distant, this may be a read error. This chain links TRBV6-1 with TRBJ2-2, with 7 bases aligning to TRBD2. The CDR3 loop spans 14 amino acids. Germline V lookup: CDR1 MNHNS, CDR2 SASEGT. CDR3 sequence: CASSILADTGELLF. The DNA of the CDR3 is TGTGCCAGCAGCATTCTAGCGGACACCGGGGAGCTGCTTTTT.

This clonotype showed up many times. As DNA, the CDR3 is TGTGCCAGCAGTTGGGGGACAGCCCGAACTGAAGCTTTCTTT. This codes for CASSWGTARTEAFF. The genes are TRBV6-5 and TRBJ1-1; TRBD1 matches at 7 bases. Germline assignment: CDR1 MNHEY and CDR2 SVGAGI. Trimming removed 4 bases from V and 5 bases from J; junction bases left unmatched: 7. CDR3 length: 14 amino acids.

The J gene is TRBJ1-1, the V gene TRBV2; D is unresolved. Germline V CDR1 and CDR2: SNHLY, FYNNEI. The CDR3 has 15 residues. Between the trimmed V and J ends, which lost 6 bases and 4 bases, there was a span of 18 bases. The CDR3 protein is CASRTRVGWGTEAFF. CDR3 in DNA: TGTGCCAGCAGGACCCGAGTCGGCTGGGGCACTGAAGCTTTCTTT.

This clonotype appeared many times. The V gene is TRBV27, the J gene TRBJ2-1; D is possibly TRBD1 (6 bases). The CDR3 extends over 14 amino acids. V gave up 7 bases and J gave up 7 bases, with 17 bases separating them. From germline, CDR1 is MNHEY and CDR2 SMNVEV (reference sequence). The CDR3: CASTRGSSGNEQFF. As DNA, the CDR3 is TGTGCCAGCACCAGGGGCAGCTCAGGGAATGAGCAGTTCTTC.